These 27 T cell receptor beta chains were sequenced from one sample in a study of memory CD4+ T cells and cytomegalovirus serostatus. Single viable CD3+CD4+CD8-CD45RO+ cells were sorted as the memory CD4+ T cells. Clones were sequenced by immunoSEQ multiplex PCR, and TCRdb holds only the in-frame ones, with some missing. The sample contains roughly 45,000 clones, over 75% of which appear only once. Material for sequencing was memory CD4+ T cells from blood. These receptors were collected from an adult in good health and CMV-seronegative.

J is TRBJ1-5 and V is TRBV7-8; the D is unclear. V dropped 5 bases and J dropped 9 bases, with 17 bases sitting between them. Germline V gives CDR1 SGHVS, CDR2 FQNEAQ. This CDR3 comprises 14 residues. In DNA form, the CDR3 reads TGTGCCAGCAGCCCCAGGACGGCCCATGGGCCCCAGCATTTT. It translates to CASSPRTAHGPQHF.

Comment on this clone: Different DNA sequences within this sample yield the same CDR3. The chain links TRBV5-1 to TRBJ1-4; possibly TRBD1 for D (5 bases). The CDR3 runs 13 residues. V gave up 5 bases and J gave up 6 bases, with 11 bases separating them. Germline V gene data show CDR1 as SGHRS and CDR2 as YFSETQ. For the CDR3, the DNA is TGCGCCAGCAGTGGGGGAGGGGATGAAAAACTGTTTTTT. Translating it yields CASSGGGDEKLFF.

The chain links TRBV7-9 to TRBJ1-2, with D perhaps TRBD1 (6 bases). The length of the CDR3 is 15 residues. In germline, CDR1 is SEHNR, CDR2 FQNEAQ (reference sequence). V was trimmed by 5 bases and J by 4 bases, leaving 17 bases between them. The CDR3, as DNA: TGTGCCAGCAGCCCCGAGGGGACATCCCGCTATGGCTACACCTTC. Its protein product is CASSPEGTSRYGYTF.

This chain uses TRBV7-2 with TRBJ2-5, with 10 nucleotides matching TRBD2. Germline assignment: CDR1 SGHTA and CDR2 FQGNSA. V dropped 1 base and J dropped 5; count of bases not matched to a gene: 1. The CDR3 covers 14 residues. DNA of the CDR3: TGTGCCAGCAGCTTAGTACTAGCGGGGGAGACCCAGTACTTC. Encoded protein: CASSLVLAGETQYF. Full variable domain (rest looked up from reference TRBV7-2 and TRBJ2-5): GAGVSQSPSNKVTEKGKDVELRCDPISGHTALYWYRQSLGQGLEFLIYFQGNSAPDKSGLPSDRFSAERTGGSVSTLTIQRTQQEDSAVYLCASSLVLAGETQYFGPGTRLLVL.

The chain recombines TRBV28 with TRBJ1-1; 7 nucleotides match TRBD1. The CDR3 has 15 amino acids. The trim removed 6 bases at V and 1 base at J, leaving 8 bases unmatched. Germline CDR1 is MDHEN and CDR2 is SYDVKM. The CDR3 reads CASSEAGGANTEAFF. The CDR3 coding sequence is TGTGCCAGCAGCGAGGCAGGGGGGGCGAACACTGAAGCTTTCTTT.

This chain links TRBV11-2 with TRBJ2-3, with D tentatively TRBD2 (5 bases). The CDR3 length is 16 residues. Between the trimmed V and J ends, which lost 0 bases and 11 bases, there was a span of 21 bases. Per the germline V gene, CDR1 is SGHAT and CDR2 is FQNNGV. The CDR3 protein is CASSLDGGFPGWEQYF. CDR3 bases: TGTGCCAGCAGCTTAGATGGCGGGTTTCCCGGGTGGGAGCAGTATTTT.

In nucleotides, the CDR3 is TGTGCCAGCAGCCTCGGGGGGGGCGCTGGCGAGCAGTACTTC. Its protein product is CASSLGGGAGEQYF. The chain is built from TRBV14 and TRBJ2-7; TRBD2 matches at 8 bases. The CDR3 length is 14 residues. Per germline, CDR1 SGHDN and CDR2 FVKESK. V lost 4 bases, J lost 6 bases, and 8 bases stayed unmatched.

The gene calls are TRBV28 and TRBJ1-1; D remains ambiguous. Trimming pared 3 bases from V and 7 bases from J, leaving 12 bases between. The CDR3 runs 13 residues. Germline CDR1 reads MDHEN; CDR2 reads SYDVKM. The CDR3 DNA reads TGTGCCAGCAGTTTCTCAGGAGGGATTGAAGCTTTCTTT. This encodes CASSFSGGIEAFF.

This clone was found a few times. This rearrangement joins TRBV4-1 to TRBJ1-1, with D possibly TRBD1 on 5 matching bases. Germline CDR1 reads MGHRA; CDR2 reads YSYEKL. Trimming stripped 1 base from V and 4 bases from J, with 13 bases between. This CDR3 has 15 amino acids. CDR3 amino acids: CASSQGWGSLTEAFF. The DNA for the CDR3 is TGCGCCAGCAGCCAAGGCTGGGGCAGCCTCACTGAAGCTTTCTTT.

The gene calls are TRBV7-6 and TRBJ1-6; no firm D call. Germline CDR1 reads SGHVS; CDR2 reads FNYEAQ. The CDR3 extends over 15 amino acids. Trimming left V 0 bases short and J 7 bases short, with 10 bases between. Here the CDR3 reads CASSLAPGGNSPLHF. In DNA, the CDR3 is TGTGCCAGCAGCTTAGCGCCCGGTGGGAATTCACCCCTCCACTTT.

The genes are TRBV27 and TRBJ2-7; 9 bases line up with TRBD1. CDR1 and CDR2 from the germline V gene are MNHEY and SMNVEV (reference sequence). CDR3 length: 13 amino acids. Losses at the gene ends were 8 bases for V and 4 bases for J; bases not matched to a gene: 6. The CDR3 DNA reads as TGTGCCAGCCTGGGACAGGGTTCTTACGAGCAGTACTTC. The encoded protein is CASLGQGSYEQYF.

V gene TRBV5-1 combines with J gene TRBJ2-7; TRBD1 aligns across 8 bases. Germline loops: CDR1 SGHRS, CDR2 YFSETQ. V shed 7 bases and J 2 bases; nucleotides not matched to a gene: 8. The length of the CDR3 is 14 residues. The CDR3 bases are TGCGCCAGCCGGCAAACAGGGGGAGCCTACGAGCAGTACTTC. Its translation: CASRQTGGAYEQYF.

The chain is built from TRBV19 and TRBJ1-5, with a possible D match to TRBD1 (6 bases). Germline CDR1 is LNHDA and CDR2 is SQIVND (reference sequence). V was pared by 10 bases and J by 4 bases, with 20 bases between. CDR3 length equals 15 residues. In DNA form, the CDR3 reads TGTGCCACTAGACAGGAGCCAGGTGGGAATCAGCCCCAGCATTTT. Encoded protein: CATRQEPGGNQPQHF.

The chain joins TRBV9 to TRBJ1-6; D remains unclear. Looked up from germline, CDR1 is SGDLS and CDR2 is YYNGEE. CDR3 length equals 13 residues. The V gene lost 1 base and the J gene lost 8 bases, with 7 bases spanning the gap. The CDR3 is CASSVTRYSPLHF. DNA of the CDR3: TGTGCCAGCAGCGTAACGAGGTATTCACCCCTCCACTTT.

The chain couples TRBV30 to TRBJ1-2; no clear D gene. Germline V CDR1 and CDR2: GTSNPN, SVGIG (reference sequence). The CDR3 is 15 amino acids. The V end was cut by 2 bases, the J end by 3 bases, with 16 bases between. The CDR3, as DNA: TGTGCCTGGAGTCCGAGTTGGGTAGGAGACTATGGCTACACCTTC. Amino acid sequence: CAWSPSWVGDYGYTF.

This chain uses TRBV7-9 with TRBJ2-7, with D maybe TRBD1 (6 bases). The CDR3 has 12 residues. Per germline, CDR1 SEHNR and CDR2 FQNEAQ (reference sequence). Trimming shortened V by 3 bases and J by 4 bases, and 7 bases separated the two germline ends. The CDR3 loop reads CASSLGAYEQYF. CDR3 nucleotides: TGTGCCAGCAGCTTGGGGGCATACGAGCAGTACTTC.

V usage is TRBV14 and J usage is TRBJ2-5; 12 nucleotides agree with TRBD2. Losses at the gene ends were 2 bases for V and 5 bases for J; bases not matched to a gene: 9. The CDR3 totals 17 residues. Germline CDR1 reads SGHDN; CDR2 reads FVKESK. The CDR3 here is CASSQYLTSGSGETQYF. Written as DNA, the CDR3 is TGTGCCAGCAGCCAATATCTGACTAGCGGGAGTGGCGAGACCCAGTACTTC.

The chain joins TRBV4-1 to TRBJ2-7; 8 bases agree with TRBD1. J gave up 3 bases and V 4 bases, and 11 bases lay outside the gene matches. Germline V gene lookup returns CDR1 MGHRA and CDR2 YSYEKL. This CDR3 comprises 16 residues. The CDR3 spells CASSPSTAGTGYEQYF. The CDR3 DNA reads TGCGCCAGCAGCCCGTCAACGGCCGGGACAGGCTACGAGCAGTACTTC.

The chain employs TRBV19 and TRBJ1-5; maybe TRBD1 (6 bases). The CDR3 length is 17 residues. V dropped 1 base and J dropped 5 bases, with 18 bases sitting between them. In germline, CDR1 is LNHDA, CDR2 SQIVND (reference sequence). The CDR3 reads CASSIVPGRGRYQPQHF. The DNA for the CDR3 is TGTGCCAGTAGTATAGTCCCAGGCAGGGGCCGCTATCAGCCCCAGCATTTT.

The rearrangement uses TRBV20-1 and TRBJ2-7, with D possibly matching TRBD2 (6 bases). V lost 3 bases and J lost 7, with 10 bases in between. The CDR3 is 11 residues long. Germline loops: CDR1 DFQATT, CDR2 SNEGSKA (reference sequence). CDR3 region: CSARGEEEQYF. CDR3 DNA sequence: TGCAGTGCTAGGGGGGAGGAAGAGCAGTACTTC.

The CDR3 DNA reads as TGTGCCAGCAGCTCGGGCCCCTTCCAAGAGACCCAGTACTTC. Amino acids: CASSSGPFQETQYF. V gene TRBV11-2 combines with J gene TRBJ2-5, with unresolved D. Trimming stripped 4 bases from V and 1 base from J, with 10 bases between. CDR3 length equals 14 residues. The germline CDR1 and CDR2 sequences are SGHAT and FQNNGV.

The chain links TRBV5-4 to TRBJ1-1; D might be TRBD1 (5 bases). CDR1 is SGHNT and CDR2 is YYREEE in the germline V gene (reference sequence). The CDR3 has 17 amino acids. The V gene lost 0 bases and the J gene lost 1 base, with 16 bases spanning the gap. CDR3 bases: TGTGCCAGCAGCTTGGCCAGGGATCGTAGTAAGAACACTGAAGCTTTCTTT. It translates to CASSLARDRSKNTEAFF.

The V gene is TRBV6-1, the J gene TRBJ1-1; D uncertain. Germline loops: CDR1 MNHNS, CDR2 SASEGT. V lost 3 bases and J lost 0, with 23 bases in between. The CDR3 extends over 19 amino acids. The CDR3 DNA is TGTGCCAGCAGTGAGAGGAGTTGGGTTGGTGGGCCCGTGAACACTGAAGCTTTCTTT. This encodes CASSERSWVGGPVNTEAFF.

The chain carries TRBV11-2 and TRBJ2-5; D is perhaps TRBD1 (6 bases). The V end lost 5 bases, the J end lost 1 base, and 11 bases lay between the germline ends. The CDR3 length is 14 residues. From germline, CDR1 is SGHAT and CDR2 FQNNGV. As DNA, the CDR3 is TGTGCCAGCAGCCCAACAGGGCTCCAAGAGACCCAGTACTTC. Translating it yields CASSPTGLQETQYF.

The chain joins TRBV6-5 to TRBJ1-6; no firm D call. Germline V lookup: CDR1 MNHEY, CDR2 SVGAGI. V was cut by 6 bases and J by 10 bases, with 22 bases left in between. CDR3 length: 16 residues. CDR3 protein: CASRYTRATIRSPLHF. CDR3 sequence (DNA): TGTGCCAGCAGGTACACCCGGGCTACGATACGCTCACCCCTCCACTTT.

A few counts support this clone. The chain uses TRBV2 and TRBJ2-7; 7 positions agree with TRBD1. The CDR3 extends over 14 amino acids. V shed 4 bases and J 2 bases; nucleotides not matched to a gene: 5. CDR1 is SNHLY, CDR2 FYNNEI, per germline. CDR3: CASSGIGGAYEQYF. CDR3 DNA sequence: TGTGCCAGCAGTGGGATAGGGGGCGCCTACGAGCAGTACTTC.

The chain uses TRBV5-1 and TRBJ1-4; 7 nucleotides align to TRBD1. Germline V gene sequence: CDR1 SGHRS, CDR2 YFSETQ. The CDR3 loop spans 14 amino acids. V was pared by 0 bases and J by 4 bases, with 0 bases of the junction left unmatched. The CDR3 protein is CASSLGDSNEKLFF. Here the CDR3 DNA reads TGCGCCAGCAGCTTGGGGGACAGTAATGAAAAACTGTTTTTT.